This T cell receptor beta chain was sequenced in a study of cytomegalovirus exposure and HLA in healthy donors. Study outcomes and limitations: A later analysis associated 16,951 TCR beta sequences with HLA alleles at a 0.05 false discovery rate. Through in vitro validation, three CMV-associated chains were shown to be specific for CMV antigens.

With 60 Vbeta and 13 Jbeta primers, the PCR was carried out. Some clones are missing from TCRdb's copy, which holds only in-frame ones; the method was immunoSEQ multiplex PCR. The sample has over 70,000 clones, around 71% seen once; the top ten hold approximately 2.3%. Trimming removed 7 bases from V and 4 bases from J, with 10 bases in between. Per the germline V gene, CDR1 is MNHEY and CDR2 is SMNVEV (reference sequence). This CDR3 comprises 13 residues. Of note for this clone: Antigen specificity is unknown.

This chain uses TRBV27 with TRBJ2-2, with D hard to call. The sequenced material came from PBMCs. The receptor was derived from a man aged 25 to 40 in good health and CMV-seronegative. The CDR3, as DNA: TGTGCCAGCACCCGTTTAGCCACCGGGGAGCTGTTTTTT. Its protein product is CASTRLATGELFF.